Listed below are T cell receptor beta chains from one sample, sequenced in a study of T cell responses to AZD1222 COVID-19 vaccine. Sequencing was performed with immunoSEQ multiplex PCR; in TCRdb, only in-frame clones are kept and a portion is missing. The sample lists about 97,000 clones, approximately 84% occurring once. The sample consisted of peripheral blood, taken on day 0 of AZD1222 vaccination. These receptors came from an adult in good health. Both conserved end residues are part of each CDR3. The order of the fields is D gene, J gene, clone size, V gene, CDR3 protein, CDR3 DNA. A D gene is named only where the DNA matches it firmly. Clone size appears in some rows only: once, few, many, or a class for an expanded clone.

>TRBD2|TRBJ2-3|once|TRBV4-3
CASSLGLAGGRSVDTQYF
TGCGCCAGCAGCCTCGGACTAGCGGGAGGGAGGAGCGTAGATACGCAGTATTTT
>.|TRBJ1-2|.|TRBV5-1
CASRLGLGRDYGYTF
TGCGCCAGCAGACTGGGACTGGGCCGGGACTATGGCTACACCTTC
>.|TRBJ1-1|.|TRBV4-3
CASSQESFGYGEAFF
TGCGCCAGCAGCCAAGAGAGTTTTGGATACGGGGAAGCTTTCTTT
>TRBD1|TRBJ1-2|once|TRBV4-3
CASSQDPPDRRLNYGYTF
TGCGCCAGCAGCCAAGATCCCCCGGACAGGAGGTTAAACTATGGCTACACCTTC
>TRBD1|TRBJ1-2|.|TRBV4-3
CASSVDRGYYGYTF
TGCGCCAGCAGCGTAGACAGGGGTTACTATGGCTACACCTTC
>TRBD1|TRBJ1-5|.|TRBV6-5
CASWGDRVLNQPQHF
TGTGCCAGCTGGGGGGACAGGGTACTCAATCAGCCCCAGCATTTT
>.|TRBJ1-3|.|TRBV5-1
CASSLGSYGNTIYF
TGCGCCAGCAGCTTGGGGAGTTACGGAAACACCATATATTTT
>TRBD2|TRBJ2-1|many|TRBV7-9
CASSSGTSDEQFF
TGTGCCAGCAGCTCGGGGACTAGCGATGAGCAGTTCTTC
>.|TRBJ2-5|once|TRBV28
CASSHHGPFQETQYF
TGTGCCAGCAGCCACCACGGTCCTTTCCAAGAGACCCAGTACTTC
>TRBD1|TRBJ1-1|.|TRBV5-1
CASSWGQGSEAFF
TGCGCCAGCAGCTGGGGACAGGGGTCTGAAGCTTTCTTT
>.|TRBJ1-6|.|TRBV28
CASSPNWGSSPLHF
TGTGCCAGCAGTCCCAATTGGGGGAGTTCACCCCTCCACTTT
>.|TRBJ2-5|.|TRBV7-3
CASSDKALVQETQYF
TGTGCCAGCAGCGACAAGGCACTAGTCCAAGAGACCCAGTACTTC
>TRBD1|TRBJ1-6|.|TRBV7-2
CASSPITRQGAGSPLHF
TGTGCCAGCAGCCCTATCACGAGACAGGGGGCTGGTTCACCCCTCCACTTT
>.|TRBJ1-3|.|TRBV19
CASSGNTGNTIYF
TGTGCCAGTAGTGGAAATACTGGAAACACCATATATTTT
>.|TRBJ2-3|.|TRBV4-2
CASSQAGSTDTQYF
TGTGCCAGCAGCCAAGCGGGAAGCACAGATACGCAGTATTTT
>.|TRBJ2-6|.|TRBV29-1
CSVATDTNSGANVLTF
TGCAGCGTCGCCACGGATACGAATTCTGGGGCCAACGTCCTGACTTTC